The clone carrying this TCR beta chain was observed a few times. The sample is drawn from a study of shared clonotypes between healthy human individuals. Naive CD8 cells comprised CD45RO-negative, CCR7-positively selected cells, excluding terminally differentiated effector memory CD45RA+ cells. The CDR3 length is 8 residues. Trimming removed 4 bases from V and 12 bases from J, with 4 bases in between. CDR1 and CDR2 (germline): SGDLS, YYNGEE. This table comes from immunoSEQ multiplex PCR, and its TCRdb copy is limited to in-frame clones, with some not included. The sample lists approximately 720,000 clones, about 91% occurring once.

The sequencing sample was made of naive CD8+ T cells sorted from blood. The chain joins TRBV9 to TRBJ1-2; the D is unclear. The TCR originated in a man aged 25 to 40 in good health. DNA of the CDR3: TGTGCCAGCAGCCCCCACACCTTC. It encodes CASSPHTF.